Listed here is a single TCR beta chain. Antigen: not known. The source of the sample is a study of cytomegalovirus exposure and HLA in healthy donors. Study-level points and caveats: Sequencing depth roughly uniform across donors was assumed in presence/absence analyses.

Both 60 Vbeta primers and 13 Jbeta primers went into the PCR. Study processing details: Approximately 9.9 million of tens of millions of unique TCR beta chains were shared, per a later count. Only in-frame clones appear in the TCRdb table, and some are missing; sequencing was by immunoSEQ multiplex PCR. From that table come the V and J calls and clone size; the DNA was used to work out D and trimming. Seen here are around 94,000 clones, over 60% observed once, and the top ten hold approximately 4.6%. This CDR3 is 14 amino acids long. Germline V gene lookup returns CDR1 MGHDK and CDR2 SYGVNS. Trimming removed 8 bases at V and 2 bases at J, with 15 bases between.

The V gene is TRBV25-1, the J gene TRBJ1-1, with D possibly being TRBD1 (6 bases). The sequenced sample consisted of PBMCs. The receptor's source is a woman between 40 and 55 years old in good health and CMV-seropositive. This CDR3 is CASAKSGTNTEAFF. Here the CDR3 DNA reads TGTGCCAGCGCAAAATCCGGGACAAACACTGAAGCTTTCTTT.